This T cell receptor beta chain comes out of a study of OX40 agonist ivuxolimab in advanced cancers. Generated by immunoSEQ multiplex PCR, the TCRdb table keeps only in-frame clones and is missing some. Among just under 100,000 clones listed, approximately 94% were seen once. Researchers took blood at baseline, on cycle 4 day 1, and on cycle 7 day 1. V gave up 1 base and J gave up 15 bases, with 7 bases separating them. The germline V gene encodes CDR1 SGHNT and CDR2 YENEEA. The CDR3 is made up of 10 amino acids. The sequenced sample was CD4+ or CD8+ T cells sorted from blood, obtained in a trial of the OX40 agonist ivuxolimab. The sequence was obtained from an adult with an advanced solid tumor such as melanoma, head and neck, liver or kidney cancer. J is TRBJ2-1 and V is TRBV11-3; D might be TRBD1 or TRBD2, each matching 5 bases. CDR3 in DNA: TGTGCCAGCAGCTTAGGGGACGGGTTCTTC. Translated: CASSLGDGFF.